This T cell receptor beta chain is from a study of cytomegalovirus exposure and HLA in healthy donors. Looking at the study overall: Approximately 85 million unique TCRs from HLA-typed donors were held in an early release of data.

Remarks on this clone: The target antigen is unknown.

This CDR3 is 16 amino acids long. V shed 3 bases and J 1 base; nucleotides not matched to a gene: 3. Per germline, CDR1 LNHDA and CDR2 SQIVND (reference sequence). In the PCR, 60 Vbeta and 13 Jbeta primers were used. Using immunoSEQ multiplex PCR, the repertoire was profiled, and TCRdb retains in-frame clones only, with some absent. There are over 150,000 clones in the sample; around 80% occur only once, and roughly 1.4% lies in the top ten. Findings and caveats of the study: Cytomegalovirus status was reportedly diagnosed by the classifier with high specificity and sensitivity.

The sequence derives from a man between 18 and 29 years old in good health and CMV-seronegative. Sequencing was done on a sample of PBMCs. The V gene is TRBV19, the J gene TRBJ2-3; TRBD2 aligns across 11 bases. CDR3 DNA sequence: TGTGCCAGTAGTATGGTAGCGGGAGGGGGCACAGATACGCAGTATTTT. This encodes CASSMVAGGGTDTQYF.